This TCR beta chain was retrieved from a study of T cells in Graves' hyperthyroidism and ophthalmopathy. V lost 3 bases to trimming and J lost 6 bases, with 15 bases between them. This CDR3 has 15 amino acids. The germline gives CDR1 MDHEN, CDR2 SYDVKM. This clonotype was observed many times. RNA transcripts yielded amplified TCR beta CDR3 regions. Primed by the HTBI set, a first-round RT-PCR was run on the TCR CDR3. TCRdb independently ran MiXCR on the multiplex PCR reads; one entry per CDR3 protein. This sample has some 270,000 distinct CDR3 sequences, with approximately 23% found just once. This sequence joins TRBV28 and TRBJ1-5; tentative D call: TRBD1 (6 bases). The receptor's source is a woman between 40 and 50 years old with Graves' ophthalmopathy. Sequenced: blood. The CDR3 reads CASSFARGGLQPQHF. The CDR3, as DNA: TGTGCCAGCAGTTTCGCCAGGGGAGGGCTTCAGCCCCAGCATTTT.